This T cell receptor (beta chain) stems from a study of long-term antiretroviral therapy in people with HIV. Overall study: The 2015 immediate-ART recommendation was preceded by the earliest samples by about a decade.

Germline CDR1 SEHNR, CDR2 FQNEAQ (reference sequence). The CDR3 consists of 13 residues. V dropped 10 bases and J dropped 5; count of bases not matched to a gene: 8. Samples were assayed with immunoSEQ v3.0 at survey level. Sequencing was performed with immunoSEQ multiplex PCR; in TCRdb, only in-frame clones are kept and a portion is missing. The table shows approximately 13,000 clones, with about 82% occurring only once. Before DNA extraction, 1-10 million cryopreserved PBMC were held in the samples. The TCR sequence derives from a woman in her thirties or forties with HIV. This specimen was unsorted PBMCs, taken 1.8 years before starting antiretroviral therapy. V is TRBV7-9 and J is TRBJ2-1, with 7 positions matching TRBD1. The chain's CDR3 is CATRDSLDNEQFF. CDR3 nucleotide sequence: TGTGCCACCCGGGACAGCCTAGACAATGAGCAGTTCTTC. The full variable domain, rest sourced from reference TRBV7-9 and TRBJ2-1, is DTGVSQNPRHKITKRGQNVTFRCDPISEHNRLYWYRQTLGQGPEFLTYFQNEAQLEKSRLLSDRFSAERPKGSFSTLEIQRTEQGDSAMYLCATRDSLDNEQFFGPGTRLTVL.